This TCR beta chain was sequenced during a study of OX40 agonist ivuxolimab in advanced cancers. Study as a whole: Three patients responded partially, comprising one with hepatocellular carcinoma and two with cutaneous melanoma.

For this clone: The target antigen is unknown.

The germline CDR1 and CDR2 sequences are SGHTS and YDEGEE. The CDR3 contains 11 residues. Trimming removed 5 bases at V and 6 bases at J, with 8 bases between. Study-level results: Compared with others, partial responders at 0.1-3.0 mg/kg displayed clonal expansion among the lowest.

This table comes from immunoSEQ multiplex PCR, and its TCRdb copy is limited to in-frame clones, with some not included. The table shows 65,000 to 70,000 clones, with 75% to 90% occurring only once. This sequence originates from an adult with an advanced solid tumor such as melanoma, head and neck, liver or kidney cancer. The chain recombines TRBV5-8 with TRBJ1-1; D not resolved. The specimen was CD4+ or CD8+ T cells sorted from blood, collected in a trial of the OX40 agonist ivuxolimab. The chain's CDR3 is CASRRASEAFF. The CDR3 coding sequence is TGTGCCAGCAGGCGGGCTTCTGAAGCTTTCTTT.